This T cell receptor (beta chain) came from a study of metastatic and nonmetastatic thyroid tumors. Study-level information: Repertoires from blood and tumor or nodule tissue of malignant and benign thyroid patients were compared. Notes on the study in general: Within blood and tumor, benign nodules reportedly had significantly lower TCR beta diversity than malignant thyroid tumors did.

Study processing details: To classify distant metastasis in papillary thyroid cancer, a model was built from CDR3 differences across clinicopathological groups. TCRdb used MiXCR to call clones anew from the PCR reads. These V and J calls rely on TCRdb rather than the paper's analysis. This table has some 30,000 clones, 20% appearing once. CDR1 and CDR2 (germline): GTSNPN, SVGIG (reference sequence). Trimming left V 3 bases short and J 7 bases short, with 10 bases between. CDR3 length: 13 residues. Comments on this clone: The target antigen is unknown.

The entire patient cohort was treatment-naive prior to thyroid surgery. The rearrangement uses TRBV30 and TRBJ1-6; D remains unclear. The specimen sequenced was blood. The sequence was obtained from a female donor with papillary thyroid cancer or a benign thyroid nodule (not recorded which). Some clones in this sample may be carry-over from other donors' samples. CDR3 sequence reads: CAWRTTLNSPLHF. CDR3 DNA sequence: TGTGCCTGGAGGACCACCTTGAATTCACCCCTCCACTTT.